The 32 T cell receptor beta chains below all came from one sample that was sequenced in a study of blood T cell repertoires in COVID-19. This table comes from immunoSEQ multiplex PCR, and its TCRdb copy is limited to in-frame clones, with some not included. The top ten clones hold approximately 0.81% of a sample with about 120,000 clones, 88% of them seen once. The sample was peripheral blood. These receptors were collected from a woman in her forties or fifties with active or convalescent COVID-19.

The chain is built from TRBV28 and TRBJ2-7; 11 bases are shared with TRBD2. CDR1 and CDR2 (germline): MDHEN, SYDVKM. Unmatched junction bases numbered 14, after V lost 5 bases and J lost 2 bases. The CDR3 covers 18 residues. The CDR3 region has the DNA TGTGCCAGCAGTCTTTCTTTCGGGACTAGCGGTTCTCCCTACGAGCAGTACTTC. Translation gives CASSLSFGTSGSPYEQYF.

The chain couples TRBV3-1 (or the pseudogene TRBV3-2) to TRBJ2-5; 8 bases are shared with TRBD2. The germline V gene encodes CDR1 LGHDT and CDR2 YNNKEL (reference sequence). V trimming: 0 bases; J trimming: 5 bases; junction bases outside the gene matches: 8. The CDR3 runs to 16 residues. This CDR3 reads CASSQDSGGPRETQYF. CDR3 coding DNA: TGTGCCAGCAGCCAAGATTCGGGAGGGCCCCGGGAGACCCAGTACTTC.

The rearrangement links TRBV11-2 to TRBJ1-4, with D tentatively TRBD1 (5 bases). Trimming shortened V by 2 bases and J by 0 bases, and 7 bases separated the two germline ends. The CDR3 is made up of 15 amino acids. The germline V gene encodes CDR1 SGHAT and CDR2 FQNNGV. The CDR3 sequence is CASSLSGSTNEKLFF. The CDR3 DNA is TGTGCCAGCAGCTTATCAGGGTCAACTAATGAAAAACTGTTTTTT.

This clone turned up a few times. This chain's CDR3 is CASSLSGGNQPQHF. CDR3 DNA sequence: TGCGCCAGCAGCTTGTCGGGTGGCAATCAGCCCCAGCATTTT. The chain recombines TRBV5-1 with TRBJ1-5; no clear D. The CDR3 is 14 residues long. Trimming removed 1 base at V and 2 bases at J, with 7 bases between. The germline V gene encodes CDR1 SGHRS and CDR2 YFSETQ. The complete variable domain, with remaining parts taken from reference TRBV5-1 and TRBJ1-5, reads KAGVTQTPRYLIKTRGQQVTLSCSPISGHRSVSWYQQTPGQGLQFLFEYFSETQRNKGNFPGRFSGRQFSNSRSEMNVSTLELGDSALYLCASSLSGGNQPQHFGDGTRLSIL.

DNA for the CDR3: TGTGCCAGCCAGCAGACAGGGCGGAATCAGCCCCAGCATTTT. Protein product: CASQQTGRNQPQHF. The J gene is TRBJ1-5, the V gene TRBV25-1, with TRBD1 matching over 7 bases. Germline lookup yields CDR1 MGHDK and CDR2 SYGVNS. The CDR3 consists of 14 residues. The V segment lost 8 bases and the J segment 4 bases; nucleotides outside the gene matches: 8.

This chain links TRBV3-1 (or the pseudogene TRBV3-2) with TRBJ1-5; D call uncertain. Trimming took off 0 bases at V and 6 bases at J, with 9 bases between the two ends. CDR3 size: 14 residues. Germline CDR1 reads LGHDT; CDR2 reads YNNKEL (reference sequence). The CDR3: CASSQDAGGQPQHF. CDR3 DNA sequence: TGTGCCAGCAGCCAAGATGCGGGTGGTCAGCCCCAGCATTTT.

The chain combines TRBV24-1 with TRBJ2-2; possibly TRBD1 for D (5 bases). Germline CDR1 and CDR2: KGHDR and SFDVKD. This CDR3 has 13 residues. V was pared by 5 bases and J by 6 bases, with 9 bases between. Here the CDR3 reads CATSGQGPGELFF. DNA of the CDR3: TGTGCCACCAGTGGGCAGGGTCCCGGGGAGCTGTTTTTT.

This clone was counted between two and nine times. CDR3 region: CASSLWLEGVNTEAFF. In nucleotides, the CDR3 is TGTGCCAGCAGTTTATGGTTAGAGGGAGTGAACACTGAAGCTTTCTTT. The genes are TRBV28 and TRBJ1-1; D gene ambiguous. CDR3 length: 16 residues. V was shortened by 0 bases and J by 0 bases, with 11 bases between the two germline ends. CDR1 MDHEN and CDR2 SYDVKM come from the germline V gene.

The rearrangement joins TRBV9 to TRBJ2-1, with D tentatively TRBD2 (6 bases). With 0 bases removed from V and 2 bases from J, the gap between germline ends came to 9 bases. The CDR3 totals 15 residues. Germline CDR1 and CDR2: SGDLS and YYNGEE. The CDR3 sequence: CASSVEGGTYNEQFF. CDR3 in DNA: TGTGCCAGCAGCGTAGAGGGAGGAACCTACAATGAGCAGTTCTTC.

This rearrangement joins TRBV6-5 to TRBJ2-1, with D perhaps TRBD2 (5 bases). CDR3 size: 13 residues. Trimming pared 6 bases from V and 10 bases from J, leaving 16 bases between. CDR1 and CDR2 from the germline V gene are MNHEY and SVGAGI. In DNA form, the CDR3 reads TGTGCCAGCAGCAACGGCCAGGAGGTCGAGCAGTTCTTC. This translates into CASSNGQEVEQFF.

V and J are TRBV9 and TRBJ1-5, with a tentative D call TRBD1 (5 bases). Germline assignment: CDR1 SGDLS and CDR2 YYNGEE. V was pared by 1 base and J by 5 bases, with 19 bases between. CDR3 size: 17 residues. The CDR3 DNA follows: TGTGCCAGCAGCGTACCATTTCAGACCGGGGGAGATCAGCCCCAGCATTTT. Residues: CASSVPFQTGGDQPQHF.

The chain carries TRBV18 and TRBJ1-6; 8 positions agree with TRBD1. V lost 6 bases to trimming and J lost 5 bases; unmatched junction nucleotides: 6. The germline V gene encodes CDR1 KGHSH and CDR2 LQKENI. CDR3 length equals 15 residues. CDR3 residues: CASSPSGGNNSPLHF. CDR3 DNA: TGTGCCAGCTCGCCCTCAGGGGGCAATAATTCACCCCTCCACTTT.

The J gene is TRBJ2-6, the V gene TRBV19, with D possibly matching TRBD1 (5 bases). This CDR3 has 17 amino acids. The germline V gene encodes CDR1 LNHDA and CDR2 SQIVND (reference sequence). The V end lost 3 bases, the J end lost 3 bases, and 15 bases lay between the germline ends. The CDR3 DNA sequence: TGTGCCAGTAGTATCCAGGGATCACTGGATGGGGCCAACGTCCTGACTTTC. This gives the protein CASSIQGSLDGANVLTF.

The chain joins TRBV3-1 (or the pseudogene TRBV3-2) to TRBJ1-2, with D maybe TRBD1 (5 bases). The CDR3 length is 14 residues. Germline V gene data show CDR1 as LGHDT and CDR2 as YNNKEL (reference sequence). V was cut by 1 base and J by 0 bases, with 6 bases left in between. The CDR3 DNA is TGTGCCAGCAGCCAAGTCAGGGCTAACTATGGCTACACCTTC. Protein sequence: CASSQVRANYGYTF.

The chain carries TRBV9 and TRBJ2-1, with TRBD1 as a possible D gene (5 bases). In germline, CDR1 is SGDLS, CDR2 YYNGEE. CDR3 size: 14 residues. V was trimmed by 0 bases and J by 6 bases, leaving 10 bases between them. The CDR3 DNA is TGTGCCAGCAGCGTAGATGGGGCTAGCAATGAGCAGTTCTTC. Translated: CASSVDGASNEQFF. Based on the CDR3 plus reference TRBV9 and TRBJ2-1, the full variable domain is DSGVTQTPKHLITATGQRVTLRCSPRSGDLSVYWYQQSLDQGLQFLIQYYNGEERAKGNILERFSAQQFPDLHSELNLSSLELGDSALYFCASSVDGASNEQFFGPGTRLTVL.

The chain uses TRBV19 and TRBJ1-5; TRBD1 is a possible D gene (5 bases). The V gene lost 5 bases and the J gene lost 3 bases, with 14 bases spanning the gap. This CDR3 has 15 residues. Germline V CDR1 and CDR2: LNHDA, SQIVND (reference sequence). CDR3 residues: CASSSTGALNQPQHF. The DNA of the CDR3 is TGTGCCAGTAGTTCCACAGGAGCGCTCAATCAGCCCCAGCATTTT.

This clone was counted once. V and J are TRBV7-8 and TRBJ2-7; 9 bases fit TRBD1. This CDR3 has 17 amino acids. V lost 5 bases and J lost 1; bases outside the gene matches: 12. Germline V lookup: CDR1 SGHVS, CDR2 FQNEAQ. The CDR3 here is CASSQADRGTFSYEQYF. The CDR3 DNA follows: TGTGCCAGCAGCCAAGCGGACAGGGGCACCTTTTCCTACGAGCAGTACTTC.

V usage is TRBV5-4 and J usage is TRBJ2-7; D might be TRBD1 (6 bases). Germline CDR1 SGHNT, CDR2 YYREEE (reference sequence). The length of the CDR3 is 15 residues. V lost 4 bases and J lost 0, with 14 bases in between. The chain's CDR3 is CASSRPGQSSYEQYF. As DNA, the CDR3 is TGTGCCAGCAGCCGGCCGGGACAAAGCTCCTACGAGCAGTACTTC. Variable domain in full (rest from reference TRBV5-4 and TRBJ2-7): ETGVTQSPTHLIKTRGQQVTLRCSSQSGHNTVSWYQQALGQGPQFIFQYYREEENGRGNFPPRFSGLQFPNYSSELNVNALELDDSALYLCASSRPGQSSYEQYFGPGTRLTVT.

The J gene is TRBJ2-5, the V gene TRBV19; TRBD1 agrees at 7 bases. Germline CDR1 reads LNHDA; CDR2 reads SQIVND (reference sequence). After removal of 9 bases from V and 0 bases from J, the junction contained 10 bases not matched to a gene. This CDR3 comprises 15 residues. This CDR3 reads CASRPLGTDQETQYF. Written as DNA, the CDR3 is TGTGCCAGCAGACCATTGGGGACAGACCAAGAGACCCAGTACTTC.

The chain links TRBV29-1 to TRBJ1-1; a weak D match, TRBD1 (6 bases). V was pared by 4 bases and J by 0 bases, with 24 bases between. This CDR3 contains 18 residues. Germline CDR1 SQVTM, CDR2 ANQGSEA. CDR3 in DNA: TGCAGCGTTGTAGTCTTTGGGCAGGGGTACGGTGTGAACACTGAAGCTTTCTTT. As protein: CSVVVFGQGYGVNTEAFF.

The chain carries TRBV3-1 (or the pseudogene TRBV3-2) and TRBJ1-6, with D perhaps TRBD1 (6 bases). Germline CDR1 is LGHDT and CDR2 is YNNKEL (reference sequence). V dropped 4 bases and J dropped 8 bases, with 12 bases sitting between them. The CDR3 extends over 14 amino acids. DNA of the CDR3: TGTGCCAGCAGCCGTAGTTACAGGGATTCACCCCTCCACTTT. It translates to CASSRSYRDSPLHF.

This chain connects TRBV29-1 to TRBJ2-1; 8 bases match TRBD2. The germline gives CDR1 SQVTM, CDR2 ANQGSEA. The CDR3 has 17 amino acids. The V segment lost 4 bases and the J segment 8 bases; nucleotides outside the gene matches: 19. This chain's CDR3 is CSVAGPRSGTRSYEQFF. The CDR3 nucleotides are TGCAGCGTTGCTGGGCCGCGTTCCGGGACTAGATCGTATGAGCAGTTCTTC.

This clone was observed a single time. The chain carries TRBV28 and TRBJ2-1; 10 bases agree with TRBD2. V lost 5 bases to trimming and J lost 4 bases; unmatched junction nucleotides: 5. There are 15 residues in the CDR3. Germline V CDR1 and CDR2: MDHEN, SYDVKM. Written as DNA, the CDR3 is TGTGCCAGCAGTCCACTAGCGGGATTTTACAATGAGCAGTTCTTC. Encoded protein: CASSPLAGFYNEQFF.

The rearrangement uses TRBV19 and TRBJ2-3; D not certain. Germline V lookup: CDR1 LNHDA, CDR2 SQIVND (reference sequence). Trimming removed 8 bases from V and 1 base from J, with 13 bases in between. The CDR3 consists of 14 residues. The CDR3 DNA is TGTGCCAGTTCGTCGCTCCTAGGCACAGATACGCAGTATTTT. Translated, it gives CASSSLLGTDTQYF.

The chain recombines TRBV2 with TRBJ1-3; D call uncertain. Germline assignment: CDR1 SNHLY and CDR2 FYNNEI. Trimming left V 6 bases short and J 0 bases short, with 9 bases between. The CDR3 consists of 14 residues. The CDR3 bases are TGTGCCAGCAGCGGCGGTTTCTCTGGAAACACCATATATTTT. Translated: CASSGGFSGNTIYF.

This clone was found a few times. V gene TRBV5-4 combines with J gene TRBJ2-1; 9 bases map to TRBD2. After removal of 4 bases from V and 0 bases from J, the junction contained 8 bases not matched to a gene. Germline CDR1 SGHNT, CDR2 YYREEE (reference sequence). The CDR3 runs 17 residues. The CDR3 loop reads CASSLGTSRSSYNEQFF. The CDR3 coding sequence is TGTGCCAGCAGCCTTGGGACTAGCAGAAGCTCCTACAATGAGCAGTTCTTC.

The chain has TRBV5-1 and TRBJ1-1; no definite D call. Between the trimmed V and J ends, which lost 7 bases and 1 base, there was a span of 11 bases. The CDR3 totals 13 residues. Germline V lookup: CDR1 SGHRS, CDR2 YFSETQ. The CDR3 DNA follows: TGCGCCAGCGGAGGGTCTCCGAACACTGAAGCTTTCTTT. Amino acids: CASGGSPNTEAFF. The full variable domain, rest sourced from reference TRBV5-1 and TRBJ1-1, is KAGVTQTPRYLIKTRGQQVTLSCSPISGHRSVSWYQQTPGQGLQFLFEYFSETQRNKGNFPGRFSGRQFSNSRSEMNVSTLELGDSALYLCASGGSPNTEAFFGQGTRLTVV.

The CDR3 loop is CASSRITGGADEQYF. The DNA of the CDR3 is TGTGCCAGCAGTCGCATCACAGGGGGCGCGGACGAGCAGTACTTC. The V and J genes are TRBV28 and TRBJ2-7; 9 bases line up with TRBD1. V lost 5 bases and J lost 5; bases outside the gene matches: 10. The germline CDR1 and CDR2 sequences are MDHEN and SYDVKM. The CDR3 runs to 15 residues.

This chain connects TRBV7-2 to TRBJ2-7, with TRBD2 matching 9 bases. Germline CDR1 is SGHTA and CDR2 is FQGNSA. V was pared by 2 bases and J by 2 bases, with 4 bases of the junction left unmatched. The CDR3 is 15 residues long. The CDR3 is CASSLRLAVAYEQYF. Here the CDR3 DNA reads TGTGCCAGCAGCTTAAGACTAGCGGTAGCCTACGAGCAGTACTTC.

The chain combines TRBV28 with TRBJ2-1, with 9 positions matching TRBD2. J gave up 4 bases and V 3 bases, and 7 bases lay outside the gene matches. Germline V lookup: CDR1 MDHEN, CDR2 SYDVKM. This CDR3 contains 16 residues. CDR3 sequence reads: CASSFGRLAVYNEQFF. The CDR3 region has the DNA TGTGCCAGCAGTTTTGGAAGACTAGCGGTGTACAATGAGCAGTTCTTC.

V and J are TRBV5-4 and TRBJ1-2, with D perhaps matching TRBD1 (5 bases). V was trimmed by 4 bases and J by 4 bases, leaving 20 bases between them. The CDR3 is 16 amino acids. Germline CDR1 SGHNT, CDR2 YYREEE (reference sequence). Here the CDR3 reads CASSPGGRDMSYGYTF. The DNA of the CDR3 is TGTGCCAGCAGCCCCGGGGGGAGAGACATGTCCTATGGCTACACCTTC.

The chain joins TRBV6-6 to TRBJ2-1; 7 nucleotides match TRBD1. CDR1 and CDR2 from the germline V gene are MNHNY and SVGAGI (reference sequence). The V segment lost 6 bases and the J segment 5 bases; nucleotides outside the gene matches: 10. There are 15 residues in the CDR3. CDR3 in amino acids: CASRPPGTANNEQFF. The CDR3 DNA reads TGTGCCAGCAGACCCCCCGGGACAGCAAACAATGAGCAGTTCTTC.